Below are 8 T cell receptor beta chains sequenced from a single sample in a study of technical replicates of blood from several donors. The data were produced by immunoSEQ multiplex PCR, yet TCRdb's version contains in-frame clones alone and is incomplete. This table has fewer than 100,000 clones, approximately 94% appearing once. The sequenced sample consisted of T cells isolated from PBMCs. The receptors derive from a human donor in good health.

This chain connects TRBV5-1 to TRBJ1-1; D remains ambiguous. Between the trimmed V and J ends, which lost 3 bases and 5 bases, there was a span of 14 bases. The CDR3 sequence is 14 residues long. In germline, CDR1 is SGHRS, CDR2 YFSETQ. CDR3 sequence (DNA): TGCGCCAGCAGCTATCGTGGAGGGAGGACTGAAGCTTTCTTT. Translation: CASSYRGGRTEAFF.

The chain combines TRBV29-1 with TRBJ2-3; tentative D call: TRBD1 (5 bases). The germline CDR1 and CDR2 sequences are SQVTM and ANQGSEA. The length of the CDR3 is 16 residues. V was cut by 2 bases and J by 6 bases, with 21 bases left in between. CDR3 DNA: TGCAGCGTTGAATTCCCTGAAGGACAAGGCTACGATACGCAGTATTTT. Translated: CSVEFPEGQGYDTQYF.

V is TRBV12-5 and J is TRBJ2-2, with 10 positions matching TRBD1. V dropped 0 bases and J dropped 7; count of bases not matched to a gene: 8. This CDR3 contains 17 residues. CDR1 and CDR2 (germline): LGHNT, FRNRAP. The CDR3: CASGLVPGTGDFGELFF. The DNA of the CDR3 is TGTGCTAGTGGTTTGGTACCAGGGACAGGGGATTTCGGGGAGCTGTTTTTT.

This chain joins TRBV28 and TRBJ2-3; 8 bases line up with TRBD2. The germline CDR1 and CDR2 sequences are MDHEN and SYDVKM. Trimming took 6 bases from V and 1 from J; bases not matched to a gene: 9. The CDR3 runs 16 residues. This chain's CDR3 is CASRYRGGRRTDTQYF. CDR3 bases: TGTGCCAGCAGGTACCGGGGGGGCAGGCGCACAGATACGCAGTATTTT.

The rearrangement joins TRBV19 to TRBJ1-1, with D possibly being TRBD1 (6 bases). The length of the CDR3 is 14 residues. Looked up from germline, CDR1 is LNHDA and CDR2 is SQIVND (reference sequence). Between the trimmed V and J ends, which lost 7 bases and 5 bases, there was a span of 17 bases. The CDR3 DNA reads TGTGCCAGTACCCCGACGGGGGGCTTGACTGAAGCTTTCTTT. Its translation is CASTPTGGLTEAFF. The complete variable domain, with remaining parts taken from reference TRBV19 and TRBJ1-1, reads DGGITQSPKYLFRKEGQNVTLSCEQNLNHDAMYWYRQDPGQGLRLIYYSQIVNDFQKGDIAEGYSVSREKKESFPLTVTSAQKNPTAFYLCASTPTGGLTEAFFGQGTRLTVV.

The V gene is TRBV2, the J gene TRBJ1-5; tentatively, D is TRBD1 (6 bases). V dropped 3 bases and J dropped 7 bases, with 13 bases sitting between them. The CDR3 totals 14 residues. Germline-derived CDR1 and CDR2 are SNHLY and FYNNEI. As DNA, the CDR3 is TGTGCCAGCAGTGATCTGGGGGCAGGACAGCCCCAGCATTTT. It is translated as CASSDLGAGQPQHF. Filled out from reference TRBV2 and TRBJ1-5, the complete variable domain reads EPEVTQTPSHQVTQMGQEVILRCVPISNHLYFYWYRQILGQKVEFLVSFYNNEISEKSEIFDDQFSVERPDGSNFTLKIRSTKLEDSAMYFCASSDLGAGQPQHFGDGTRLSIL.

The V and J genes are TRBV27 and TRBJ1-5; no firm D call. The V end was cut by 6 bases, the J end by 0 bases, with 6 bases between. CDR3 length equals 13 residues. The germline gives CDR1 MNHEY, CDR2 SMNVEV (reference sequence). CDR3 sequence (DNA): TGTGCCAGCAGCCTTGTTAGCAATCAGCCCCAGCATTTT. Translated: CASSLVSNQPQHF.

In nucleotides, the CDR3 is TGTGCCAGTAGTATAGTGGGGGCTCGCAATCAGCCCCAGCATTTT. Encoded protein: CASSIVGARNQPQHF. The chain has TRBV19 and TRBJ1-5; TRBD1 might be the D (6 bases). The CDR3 is 15 amino acids. CDR1 and CDR2 from the germline V gene are LNHDA and SQIVND (reference sequence). V was clipped by 1 base and J by 2 bases, with 9 bases between them.